This T cell receptor (beta chain) stems from a study of cytomegalovirus exposure and HLA in healthy donors. With respect to this clone: Its antigen remains unknown.

The PCR contained 60 Vbeta and 13 Jbeta primers. TCRdb's table, derived via immunoSEQ multiplex PCR, lists solely in-frame clones and lacks some. The profile shows tens of thousands of clones, about 70% of them singletons. This CDR3 has 14 amino acids. Germline-derived CDR1 and CDR2 are MNHEY and SVGAGI. Between the trimmed V and J ends, which lost 6 bases and 2 bases, there was a span of 11 bases. Findings and caveats of the study: Most TCR sequences were rare, but some public TCRs occurred in many donors.

The TCR was taken from a woman aged 50 to 60 in good health and CMV-seropositive. This chain links TRBV6-5 with TRBJ1-5; the D is unclear. Sequences were obtained from PBMCs. CDR3 coding DNA: TGTGCCAGCAGCTCCCAGAGGGGCAATCAGCCCCAGCATTTT. It codes for CASSSQRGNQPQHF.